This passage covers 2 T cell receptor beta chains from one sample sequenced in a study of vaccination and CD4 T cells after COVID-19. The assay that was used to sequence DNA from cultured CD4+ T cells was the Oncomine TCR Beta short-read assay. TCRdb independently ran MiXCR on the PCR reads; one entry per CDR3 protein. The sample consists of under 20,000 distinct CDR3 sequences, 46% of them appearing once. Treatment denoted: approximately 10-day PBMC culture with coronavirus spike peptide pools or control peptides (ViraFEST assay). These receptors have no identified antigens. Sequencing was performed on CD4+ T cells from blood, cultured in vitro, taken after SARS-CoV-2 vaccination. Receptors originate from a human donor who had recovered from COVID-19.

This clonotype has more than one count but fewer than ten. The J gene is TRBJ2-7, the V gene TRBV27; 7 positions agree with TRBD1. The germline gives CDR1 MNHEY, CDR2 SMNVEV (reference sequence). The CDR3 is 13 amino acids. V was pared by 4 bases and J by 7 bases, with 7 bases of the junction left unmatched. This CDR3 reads CASSSSQGLEQYF. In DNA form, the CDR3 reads TGTGCCAGCAGTTCCTCACAGGGGTTGGAGCAGTACTTC.

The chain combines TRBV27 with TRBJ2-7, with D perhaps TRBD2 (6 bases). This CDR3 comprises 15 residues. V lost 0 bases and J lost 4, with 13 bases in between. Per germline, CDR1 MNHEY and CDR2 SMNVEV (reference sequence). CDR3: CASSLSWNGGYEQYF. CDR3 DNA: TGTGCCAGCAGTTTATCTTGGAACGGGGGATACGAGCAGTACTTC.